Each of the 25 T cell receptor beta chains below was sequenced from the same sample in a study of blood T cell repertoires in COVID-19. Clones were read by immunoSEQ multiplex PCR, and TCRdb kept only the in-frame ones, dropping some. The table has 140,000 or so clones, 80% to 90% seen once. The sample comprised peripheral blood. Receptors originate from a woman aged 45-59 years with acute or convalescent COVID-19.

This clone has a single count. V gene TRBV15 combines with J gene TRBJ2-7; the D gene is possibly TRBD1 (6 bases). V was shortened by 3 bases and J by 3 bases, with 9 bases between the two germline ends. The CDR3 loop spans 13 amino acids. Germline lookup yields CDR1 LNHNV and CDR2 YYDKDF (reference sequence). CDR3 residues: CATSRDRHYEQYF. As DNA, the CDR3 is TGTGCCACCAGCAGGGACAGACACTACGAGCAGTACTTC.

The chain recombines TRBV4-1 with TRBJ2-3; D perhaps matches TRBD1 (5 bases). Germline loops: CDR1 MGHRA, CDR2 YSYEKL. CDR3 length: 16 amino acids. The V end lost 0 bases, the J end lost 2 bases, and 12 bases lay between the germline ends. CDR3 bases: TGCGCCAGCAGCCAAGATCCAGGGCAGCTCACAGATACGCAGTATTTT. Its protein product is CASSQDPGQLTDTQYF.

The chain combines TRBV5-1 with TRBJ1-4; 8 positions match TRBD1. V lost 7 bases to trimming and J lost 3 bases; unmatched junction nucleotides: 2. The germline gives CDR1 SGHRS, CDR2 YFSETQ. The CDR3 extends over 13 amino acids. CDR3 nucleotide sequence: TGCGCCAGCGGACAGGGTTCTAATGAAAAACTGTTTTTT. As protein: CASGQGSNEKLFF.

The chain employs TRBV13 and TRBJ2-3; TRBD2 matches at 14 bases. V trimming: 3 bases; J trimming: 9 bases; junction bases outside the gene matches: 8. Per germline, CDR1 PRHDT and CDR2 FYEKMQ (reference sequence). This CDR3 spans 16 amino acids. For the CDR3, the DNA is TGTGCCAGCAGCTTGACTAGCGGGAGGGCCTCCCCCACGCAGTATTTT. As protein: CASSLTSGRASPTQYF. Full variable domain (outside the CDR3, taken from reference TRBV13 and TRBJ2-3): AAGVIQSPRHLIKEKRETATLKCYPIPRHDTVYWYQQGPGQDPQFLISFYEKMQSDKGSIPDRFSAQQFSDYHSELNMSSLELGDSALYFCASSLTSGRASPTQYFGPGTRLTVL.

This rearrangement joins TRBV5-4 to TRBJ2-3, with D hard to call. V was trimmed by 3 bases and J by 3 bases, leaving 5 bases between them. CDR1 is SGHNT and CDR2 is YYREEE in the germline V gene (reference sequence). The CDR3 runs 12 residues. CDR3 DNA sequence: TGTGCCAGCAGCTCTAATACAGATACGCAGTATTTT. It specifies CASSSNTDTQYF.

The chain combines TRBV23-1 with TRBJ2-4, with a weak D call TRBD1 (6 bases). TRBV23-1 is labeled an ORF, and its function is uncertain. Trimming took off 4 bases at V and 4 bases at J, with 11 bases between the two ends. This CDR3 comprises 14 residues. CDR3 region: CASSRWTEKNIQYF. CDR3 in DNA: TGCGCCAGCAGTCGCTGGACAGAGAAAAACATTCAGTACTTC.

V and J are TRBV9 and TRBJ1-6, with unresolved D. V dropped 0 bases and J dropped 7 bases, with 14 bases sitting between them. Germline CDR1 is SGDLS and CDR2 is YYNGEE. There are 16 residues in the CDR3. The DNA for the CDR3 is TGTGCCAGCAGCGTAGGGTTGTATGGGCCAAATTCACCCCTCCACTTT. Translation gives CASSVGLYGPNSPLHF.

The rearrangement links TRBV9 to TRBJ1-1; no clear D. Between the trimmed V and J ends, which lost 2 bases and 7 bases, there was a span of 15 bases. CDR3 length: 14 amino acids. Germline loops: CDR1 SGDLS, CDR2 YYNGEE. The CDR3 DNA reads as TGTGCCAGCAGCGTTGGCACGGTGACTGGTGAAGCTTTCTTT. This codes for CASSVGTVTGEAFF.

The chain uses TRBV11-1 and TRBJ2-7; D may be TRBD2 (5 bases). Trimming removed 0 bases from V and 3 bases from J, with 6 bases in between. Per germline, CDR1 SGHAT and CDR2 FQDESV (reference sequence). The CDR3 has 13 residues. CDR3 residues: CASSLAGSYEQYF. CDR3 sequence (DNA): TGTGCCAGCAGCTTAGCGGGGAGCTACGAGCAGTACTTC.

The CDR3 DNA reads as TGTGCCAGCAGTTACGTTGGCCGTAGCAATCAGCCCCAGCATTTT. It encodes CASSYVGRSNQPQHF. The chain carries TRBV6-6 and TRBJ1-5; D is unclear. V gave up 2 bases and J gave up 0 bases, with 8 bases separating them. The CDR3 runs 15 residues. The V gene's germline CDR1 is MNHNY and CDR2 SVGAGI (reference sequence).

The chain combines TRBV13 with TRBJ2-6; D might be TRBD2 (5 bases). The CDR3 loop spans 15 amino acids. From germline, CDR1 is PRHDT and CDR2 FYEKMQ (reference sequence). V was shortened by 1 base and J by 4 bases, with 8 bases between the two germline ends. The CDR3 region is CASSLAGYGANVLTF. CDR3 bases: TGTGCCAGCAGCTTAGCGGGGTACGGGGCCAACGTCCTGACTTTC.

This CDR3 is CATSESRAAGELFF. DNA for the CDR3: TGTGCCACCAGTGAGTCCAGGGCGGCCGGGGAGCTGTTTTTT. The chain combines TRBV24-1 with TRBJ2-2; D might be TRBD1 (5 bases). Trimming took off 4 bases at V and 6 bases at J, with 11 bases between the two ends. CDR3 length: 14 amino acids. Germline values: CDR1 KGHDR, CDR2 SFDVKD.

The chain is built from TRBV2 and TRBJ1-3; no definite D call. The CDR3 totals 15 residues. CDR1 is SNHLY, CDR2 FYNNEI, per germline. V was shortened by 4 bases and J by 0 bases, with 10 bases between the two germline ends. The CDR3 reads CASSADEGSGNTIYF. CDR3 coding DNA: TGTGCCAGCAGTGCTGATGAGGGCTCTGGAAACACCATATATTTT. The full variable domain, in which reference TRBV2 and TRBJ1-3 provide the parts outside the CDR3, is EPEVTQTPSHQVTQMGQEVILRCVPISNHLYFYWYRQILGQKVEFLVSFYNNEISEKSEIFDDQFSVERPDGSNFTLKIRSTKLEDSAMYFCASSADEGSGNTIYFGEGSWLTVV.

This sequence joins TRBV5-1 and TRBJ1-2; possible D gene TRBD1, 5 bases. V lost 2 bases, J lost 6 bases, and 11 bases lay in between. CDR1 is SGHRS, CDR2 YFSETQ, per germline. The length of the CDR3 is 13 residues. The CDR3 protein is CASSFTPGNGYTF. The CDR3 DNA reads TGCGCCAGCAGCTTCACCCCAGGGAATGGCTACACCTTC.

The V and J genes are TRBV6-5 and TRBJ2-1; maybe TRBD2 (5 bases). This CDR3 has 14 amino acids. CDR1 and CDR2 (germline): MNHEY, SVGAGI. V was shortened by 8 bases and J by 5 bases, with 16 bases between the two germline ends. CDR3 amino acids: CASYREGPNNEQFF. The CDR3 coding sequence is TGTGCCAGCTATCGAGAGGGCCCCAACAATGAGCAGTTCTTC.

In DNA, the CDR3 is TGTGCCAGCAGTGACAGGGGGAAAAGCGAGCAGTACTTC. It is translated as CASSDRGKSEQYF. The chain couples TRBV27 to TRBJ2-7; 9 nucleotides line up with TRBD1. Germline CDR1 is MNHEY and CDR2 is SMNVEV (reference sequence). CDR3 length: 13 amino acids. The ends lost 5 bases at V and 6 bases at J; junction bases unmatched: 5.

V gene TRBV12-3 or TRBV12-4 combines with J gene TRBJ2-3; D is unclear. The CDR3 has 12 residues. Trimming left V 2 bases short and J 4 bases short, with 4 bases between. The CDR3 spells CASSLRADTQYF. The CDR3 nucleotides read TGTGCCAGCAGTTTACGGGCAGATACGCAGTATTTT.

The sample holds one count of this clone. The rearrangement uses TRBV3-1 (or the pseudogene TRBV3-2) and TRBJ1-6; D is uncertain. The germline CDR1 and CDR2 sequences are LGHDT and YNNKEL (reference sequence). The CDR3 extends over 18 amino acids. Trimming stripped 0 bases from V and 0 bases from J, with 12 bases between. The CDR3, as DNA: TGTGCCAGCAGCCAAGATACTTACCCGAGCTCCTATAATTCACCCCTCCACTTT. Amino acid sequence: CASSQDTYPSSYNSPLHF.

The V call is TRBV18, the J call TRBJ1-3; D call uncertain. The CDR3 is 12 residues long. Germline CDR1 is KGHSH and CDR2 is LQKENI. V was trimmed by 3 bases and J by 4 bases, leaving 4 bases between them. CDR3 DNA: TGTGCCAGCTCACCGGGCGGAAACACCATATATTTT. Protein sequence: CASSPGGNTIYF.

The chain's CDR3 is CASEVQAAGENIQYF. The DNA for the CDR3 is TGTGCCAGCGAAGTGCAGGCCGCGGGGGAAAACATTCAGTACTTC. The J gene is TRBJ2-4, the V gene TRBV3-1 (or the pseudogene TRBV3-2); TRBD2 agrees at 7 bases. CDR1 and CDR2 from the germline V gene are LGHDT and YNNKEL (reference sequence). This CDR3 is 15 amino acids long. J lost 5 bases, V lost 8 bases, and 12 bases had no gene match.

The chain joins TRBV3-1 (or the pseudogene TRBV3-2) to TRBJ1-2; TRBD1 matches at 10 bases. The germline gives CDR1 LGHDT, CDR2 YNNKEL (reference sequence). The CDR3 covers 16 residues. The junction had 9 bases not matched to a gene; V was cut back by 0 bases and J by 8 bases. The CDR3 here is CASSQDRDRGPWGYTF. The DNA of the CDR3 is TGTGCCAGCAGCCAAGATCGAGACAGGGGGCCGTGGGGCTACACCTTC.

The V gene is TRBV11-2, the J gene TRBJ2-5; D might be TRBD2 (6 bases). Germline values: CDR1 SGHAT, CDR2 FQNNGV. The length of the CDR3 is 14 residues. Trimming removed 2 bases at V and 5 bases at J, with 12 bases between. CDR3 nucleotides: TGTGCCAGCAGCTTATATTGGGGGGACGAGACCCAGTACTTC. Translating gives CASSLYWGDETQYF.

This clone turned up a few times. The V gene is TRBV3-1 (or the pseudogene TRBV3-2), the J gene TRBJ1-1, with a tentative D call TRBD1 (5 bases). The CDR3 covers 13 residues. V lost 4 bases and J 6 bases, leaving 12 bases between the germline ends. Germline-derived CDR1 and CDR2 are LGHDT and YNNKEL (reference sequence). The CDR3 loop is CASSPGPGAEAFF. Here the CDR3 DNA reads TGTGCCAGCAGCCCGGGGCCGGGGGCTGAAGCTTTCTTT.

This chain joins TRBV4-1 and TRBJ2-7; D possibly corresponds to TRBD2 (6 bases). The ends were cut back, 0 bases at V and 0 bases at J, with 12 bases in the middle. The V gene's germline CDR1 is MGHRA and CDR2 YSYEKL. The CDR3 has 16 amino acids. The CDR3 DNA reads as TGCGCCAGCAGCCAAGATTGGGACTTCTCCTCCTACGAGCAGTACTTC. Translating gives CASSQDWDFSSYEQYF.

This chain's CDR3 is CASRGLQGASYGYTF. The CDR3 bases are TGTGCCAGCAGGGGGTTACAGGGGGCCAGCTATGGCTACACCTTC. V and J are TRBV27 and TRBJ1-2; TRBD1 matches 9 bases. The ends lost 6 bases at V and 4 bases at J; junction bases unmatched: 9. Germline CDR1 reads MNHEY; CDR2 reads SMNVEV (reference sequence). The CDR3 totals 15 residues.